This TCR beta chain was recorded in a study of blood T cell repertoires in COVID-19. Overall study: T cells, B-cell-depleted T cells, or PBMCs provided the cDNA or gDNA that served as material.

Produced via immunoSEQ multiplex PCR; TCRdb's table is partial and in-frame only. This table holds about 210,000 clones, around 87% found once. CDR1 and CDR2 from the germline V gene are SGHRS and YFSETQ. The CDR3 runs 18 residues. With V trimmed by 4 bases and J by 5 bases, 17 bases remained unmatched. Cohort placement rested on clinical history that participants reported themselves. J is TRBJ2-5 and V is TRBV5-1; 10 bases line up with TRBD2. The sample comprised PBMCs or T cells enriched from blood (not recorded which). The receptor comes from a man aged 25 to 40 in a cohort exposed to, infected with or recovered from COVID-19 (not recorded which). CDR3 sequence: CASSPGSSGSQVGETQYF. The CDR3 nucleotides read TGCGCCAGCAGCCCCGGTTCTAGCGGGAGTCAGGTCGGTGAGACCCAGTACTTC. The full variable domain, rest sourced from reference TRBV5-1 and TRBJ2-5, is KAGVTQTPRYLIKTRGQQVTLSCSPISGHRSVSWYQQTPGQGLQFLFEYFSETQRNKGNFPGRFSGRQFSNSRSEMNVSTLELGDSALYLCASSPGSSGSQVGETQYFGPGTRLLVL.